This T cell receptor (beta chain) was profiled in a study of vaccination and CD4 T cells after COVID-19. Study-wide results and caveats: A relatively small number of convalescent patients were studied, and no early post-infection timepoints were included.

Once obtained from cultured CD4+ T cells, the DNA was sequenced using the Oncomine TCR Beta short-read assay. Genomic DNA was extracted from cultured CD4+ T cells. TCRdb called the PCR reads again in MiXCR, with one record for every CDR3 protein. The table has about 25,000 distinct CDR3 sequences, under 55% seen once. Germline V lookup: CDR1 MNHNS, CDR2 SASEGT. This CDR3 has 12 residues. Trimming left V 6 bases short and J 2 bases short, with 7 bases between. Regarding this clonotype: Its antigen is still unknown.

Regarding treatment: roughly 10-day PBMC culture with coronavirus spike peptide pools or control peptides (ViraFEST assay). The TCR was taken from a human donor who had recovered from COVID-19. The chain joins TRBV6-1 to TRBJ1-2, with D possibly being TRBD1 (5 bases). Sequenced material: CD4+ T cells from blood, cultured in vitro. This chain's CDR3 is CASRGDNYGYTF. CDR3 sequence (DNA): TGTGCCAGCAGAGGGGACAACTATGGCTACACCTTC.